The clone carrying this T cell receptor beta chain was recorded only once. This sample is part of a study of blood T cell repertoires in COVID-19. On the study more broadly: Collection of acute and convalescent COVID-19 samples took place in the United States, Italy and Spain. T cells, B-cell-depleted T cells, or PBMCs supplied cDNA or gDNA.

Authors' data handling: Nucleated cell counts were estimated from reference gene primer amplification. Method: immunoSEQ multiplex PCR; TCRdb's copy keeps in-frame clones and lacks some. V and J calls and clone size are given by that table; D and trimming were obtained from the DNA. This sample has 75,000 to 80,000 clones, with about 88% found just once. V was shortened by 3 bases and J by 1 base, with 11 bases between the two germline ends. CDR3 length: 15 amino acids. CDR1 is KGHDR and CDR2 is SFDVKD in the germline V gene. The receptor comes from a human donor in a cohort sampled during active COVID-19. Sequencing was performed on peripheral blood. The J gene is TRBJ2-5, the V gene TRBV24-1, with D maybe TRBD2 (6 bases). This CDR3 is CATSDRTGLQETQYF. The CDR3 nucleotides are TGTGCCACCAGTGATCGAACGGGACTCCAAGAGACCCAGTACTTC.